A single sample is the source of the 16 T cell receptor beta chains below, sequenced in a study of Tregs in tolerant kidney transplant recipients. The nonmyeloablative bone marrow transplants came from related graft donors, with transient mixed chimerism. Sequenced by immunoSEQ multiplex PCR; TCRdb stores in-frame clones only, minus some. The sample contains about 90,000 clones, roughly 93% of which appear only once. The sequences come from CD4+ T cells from blood (PBMCs), collected 12 months after the transplant. The receptors derive from a human patient who received a combined kidney and bone marrow transplant. The T cells may come from the graft donor.

The V and J genes are TRBV6-4 and TRBJ2-1; possible D gene TRBD1, 5 bases. Germline V gene sequence: CDR1 MRHNA, CDR2 SNTAGT. This CDR3 has 13 residues. V was clipped by 3 bases and J by 6 bases, with 9 bases between them. The CDR3 DNA sequence: TGTGCCAGCAGTGAACAGGTCGGCAATGAGCAGTTCTTC. Protein product: CASSEQVGNEQFF.

The chain is built from TRBV5-1 and TRBJ2-5, with D maybe TRBD1 (6 bases). Germline loops: CDR1 SGHRS, CDR2 YFSETQ. With 5 bases removed from V and 3 bases from J, the gap between germline ends came to 8 bases. The CDR3 consists of 12 residues. The CDR3 bases are TGCGCCAGCAGTACAGGGAAAGAGACCCAGTACTTC. This encodes CASSTGKETQYF.

CDR3 bases: TGTGCTAGTGGTTTGGTATTGACAGGAACCTTCTACGAGCAGTACTTC. It yields the protein CASGLVLTGTFYEQYF. The V call is TRBV12-5, the J call TRBJ2-7; a weak D match, TRBD1 (6 bases). Trimming pared 0 bases from V and 3 bases from J, leaving 15 bases between. Germline V gene sequence: CDR1 LGHNT, CDR2 FRNRAP. CDR3 length equals 16 residues.

This chain joins TRBV18 and TRBJ1-1, with 12 bases identical to TRBD1. This CDR3 has 13 amino acids. J gave up 11 bases and V 3 bases, and 4 bases lay outside the gene matches. CDR1 is KGHSH and CDR2 is LQKENI in the germline V gene. The CDR3 nucleotides are TGTGCCAGCTCACCGGGACAGGGGGCAGGGGCTTTCTTT. Protein: CASSPGQGAGAFF.

This chain links TRBV6-6 with TRBJ1-1; no firm D call. The CDR3 is 11 residues long. Germline V lookup: CDR1 MNHNY, CDR2 SVGAGI (reference sequence). Trimming left V 4 bases short and J 10 bases short, with 10 bases between. Here the CDR3 DNA reads TGTGCCAGCAGTTCAACCGGGAGAGCTTTCTTT. The encoded protein is CASSSTGRAFF.

This clone showed up just once. This sequence joins TRBV11-2 and TRBJ2-5, with TRBD2 matching 8 bases. The J call may be mistaken, given a closer DNA end match to TRBJ2-7. Germline values: CDR1 SGHAT, CDR2 FQNNGV. The CDR3 totals 19 residues. This CDR3 is CASSSGSTGTRGGGYEQYF. The CDR3 DNA follows: TGTGCCAGCAGCTCAGGGTCAACCGGGACTAGAGGTGGTGGCTACGAGCAGTACTTC.

CDR3 in DNA: TGTGCCAGCAGCCGGACTAGGTACCAAGAGACCCAGTACTTC. Translating it yields CASSRTRYQETQYF. The chain carries TRBV7-9 and TRBJ2-5, with 7 bases that match TRBD2. J gave up 0 bases and V 5 bases, and 3 bases lay outside the gene matches. CDR3 size: 14 residues. Germline V lookup: CDR1 SEHNR, CDR2 FQNEAQ (reference sequence).

The V gene is TRBV10-3, the J gene TRBJ1-5, with TRBD1 identical over 7 bases. Per germline, CDR1 ENHRY and CDR2 SYGVKD. The CDR3 runs 14 residues. J was trimmed by 2 bases and V by 10 bases; bases with no gene match: 8. The CDR3 sequence is CATSYRGGNQPQHF. The CDR3 DNA is TGTGCCACCTCATACAGGGGAGGCAATCAGCCCCAGCATTTT.

This clone was observed once. The chain couples TRBV6-6 to TRBJ1-2, with a tentative D call TRBD1 (5 bases). The CDR3 runs 15 residues. Germline V gene data show CDR1 as MNHNY and CDR2 as SVGAGI (reference sequence). Trimming removed 7 bases at V and 7 bases at J, with 22 bases between. CDR3 sequence: CASNRPDLSGGGYTF. CDR3 DNA: TGTGCCAGCAACCGGCCGGACCTCAGCGGGGGTGGCTACACCTTC.

The chain links TRBV5-6 to TRBJ2-5; 7 bases match TRBD2. The J call may be wrong; the DNA end is better matched by TRBJ2-7. The CDR3 length is 16 residues. The V gene's germline CDR1 is SGHDT and CDR2 YYEEEE. The CDR3 reads CASSLWLAGDPIEQYF. CDR3 nucleotide sequence: TGTGCCAGCAGCTTGTGGCTCGCGGGAGATCCAATCGAGCAGTACTTC.

The chain carries TRBV6-1 and TRBJ2-2; 12 bases align to TRBD2. V trimming: 4 bases; J trimming: 3 bases; junction bases outside the gene matches: 6. CDR3 length equals 17 residues. Germline CDR1 MNHNS, CDR2 SASEGT. The CDR3 sequence: CASSASGGVFYTGELFF. CDR3 nucleotide sequence: TGTGCCAGCAGTGCTAGCGGGGGGGTTTTTTACACCGGGGAGCTGTTTTTT.

The rearrangement uses TRBV6-1 and TRBJ2-1, with 7 bases lining up with TRBD2. With 11 bases clipped from V and 4 bases from J, the junction kept 8 bases outside the gene matches. The CDR3 extends over 13 amino acids. Germline lookup yields CDR1 MNHNS and CDR2 SASEGT. The CDR3 reads CASGTNLYNEQFF. The DNA of the CDR3 is TGTGCCTCCGGGACTAACCTGTACAATGAGCAGTTCTTC.

CDR3 DNA: TGTGCCAGTAGTATTCTACTAGCGGGTGGAGGTACCGGGGAGCTGTTTTTT. This translates into CASSILLAGGGTGELFF. The rearrangement joins TRBV19 to TRBJ2-2, with TRBD2 matching over 9 bases. This CDR3 spans 17 amino acids. The ends lost 3 bases at V and 5 bases at J; junction bases unmatched: 10. Germline CDR1 reads LNHDA; CDR2 reads SQIVND (reference sequence).

V usage is TRBV7-9 and J usage is TRBJ1-1, with D maybe TRBD1 (5 bases). The length of the CDR3 is 15 residues. Trimming left V 0 bases short and J 4 bases short, with 12 bases between. Germline V gene data show CDR1 as SEHNR and CDR2 as FQNEAQ (reference sequence). CDR3 in DNA: TGTGCCAGCAGCTTAGCGATTGTCAGGGTCACTGAAGCTTTCTTT. It is translated as CASSLAIVRVTEAFF. The complete variable domain, with remaining parts taken from reference TRBV7-9 and TRBJ1-1, reads DTGVSQNPRHKITKRGQNVTFRCDPISEHNRLYWYRQTLGQGPEFLTYFQNEAQLEKSRLLSDRFSAERPKGSFSTLEIQRTEQGDSAMYLCASSLAIVRVTEAFFGQGTRLTVV.

The chain couples TRBV5-4 to TRBJ2-3; D is possibly TRBD2 (5 bases). Trimming cost V 7 bases and J 3 bases, with 15 bases left between them. The CDR3 sequence is 14 residues long. Germline assignment: CDR1 SGHNT and CDR2 YYREEE (reference sequence). The CDR3 nucleotides are TGTGCCAGCGGGAGAGAGTTTGGGACAGATACGCAGTATTTT. It specifies CASGREFGTDTQYF.

The rearrangement joins TRBV18 to TRBJ2-3; 8 bases match TRBD2. V gave up 4 bases and J gave up 3 bases; unmatched junction bases: 3. CDR1 is KGHSH, CDR2 LQKENI, per germline. This CDR3 has 14 amino acids. As DNA, the CDR3 is TGTGCCAGCTCACTACAGCGGGGGACAGATACGCAGTATTTT. This translates into CASSLQRGTDTQYF.